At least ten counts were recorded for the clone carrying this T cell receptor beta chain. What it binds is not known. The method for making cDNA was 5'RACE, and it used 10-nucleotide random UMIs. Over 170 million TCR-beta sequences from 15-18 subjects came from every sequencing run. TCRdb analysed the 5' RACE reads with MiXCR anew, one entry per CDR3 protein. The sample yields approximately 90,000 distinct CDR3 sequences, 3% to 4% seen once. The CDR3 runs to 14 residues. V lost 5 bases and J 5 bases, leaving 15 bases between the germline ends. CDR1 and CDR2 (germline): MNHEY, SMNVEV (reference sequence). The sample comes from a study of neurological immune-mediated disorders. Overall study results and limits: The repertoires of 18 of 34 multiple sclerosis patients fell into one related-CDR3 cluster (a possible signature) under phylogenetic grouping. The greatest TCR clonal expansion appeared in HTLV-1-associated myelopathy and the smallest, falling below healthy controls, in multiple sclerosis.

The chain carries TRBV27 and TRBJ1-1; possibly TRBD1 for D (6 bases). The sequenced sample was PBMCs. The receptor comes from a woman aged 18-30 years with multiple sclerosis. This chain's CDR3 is CASSPLGGGTEAFF. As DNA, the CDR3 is TGTGCCAGCAGTCCTTTAGGGGGGGGGACTGAAGCTTTCTTT.